This T cell receptor beta chain derives from a study of shared clonotypes between healthy human individuals. Regarding the study as a whole: Larger richness was generally estimated for naive than memory subsets.

Running of the assay took place at deep level. TCRdb's table, derived via immunoSEQ multiplex PCR, lists solely in-frame clones and lacks some. The sample yields 850,000 to 1,100,000 clones, approximately 80% seen once. This clone occurred once. The antigen remains undetermined. Germline CDR1 is MGHRA and CDR2 is YSYEKL. The CDR3 is made up of 17 amino acids. Trimming removed 1 base from V and 3 bases from J, with 19 bases in between. This chain links TRBV4-1 with TRBJ2-7, with unresolved D. This receptor was obtained from a man between 18 and 35 years old in good health. Some clones in this sample may be carry-over from other donors' samples. Sequenced: memory CD4+ T cells from PBMCs. Described subset: CD45RA-negative fraction. The CDR3 spells CASSQGARAAQHYEQYF. The CDR3 nucleotides read TGCGCCAGCAGCCAAGGTGCCCGGGCAGCACAACACTACGAGCAGTACTTC.